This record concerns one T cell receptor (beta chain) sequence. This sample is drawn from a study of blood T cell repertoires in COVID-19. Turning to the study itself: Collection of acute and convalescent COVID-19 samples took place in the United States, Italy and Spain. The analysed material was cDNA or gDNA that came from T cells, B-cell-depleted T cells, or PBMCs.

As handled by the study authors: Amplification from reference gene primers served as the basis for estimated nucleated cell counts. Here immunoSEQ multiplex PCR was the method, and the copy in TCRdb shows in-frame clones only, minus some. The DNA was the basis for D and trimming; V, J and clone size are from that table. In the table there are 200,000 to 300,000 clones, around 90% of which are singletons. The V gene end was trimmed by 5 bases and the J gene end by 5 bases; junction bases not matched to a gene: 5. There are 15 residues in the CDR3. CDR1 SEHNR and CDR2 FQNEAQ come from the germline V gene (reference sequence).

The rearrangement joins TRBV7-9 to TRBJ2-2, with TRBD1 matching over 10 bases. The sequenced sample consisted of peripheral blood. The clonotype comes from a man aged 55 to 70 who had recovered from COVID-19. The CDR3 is CASSLGQGDTGELFF. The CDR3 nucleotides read TGTGCCAGCAGCCTAGGACAGGGGGATACCGGGGAGCTGTTTTTT.